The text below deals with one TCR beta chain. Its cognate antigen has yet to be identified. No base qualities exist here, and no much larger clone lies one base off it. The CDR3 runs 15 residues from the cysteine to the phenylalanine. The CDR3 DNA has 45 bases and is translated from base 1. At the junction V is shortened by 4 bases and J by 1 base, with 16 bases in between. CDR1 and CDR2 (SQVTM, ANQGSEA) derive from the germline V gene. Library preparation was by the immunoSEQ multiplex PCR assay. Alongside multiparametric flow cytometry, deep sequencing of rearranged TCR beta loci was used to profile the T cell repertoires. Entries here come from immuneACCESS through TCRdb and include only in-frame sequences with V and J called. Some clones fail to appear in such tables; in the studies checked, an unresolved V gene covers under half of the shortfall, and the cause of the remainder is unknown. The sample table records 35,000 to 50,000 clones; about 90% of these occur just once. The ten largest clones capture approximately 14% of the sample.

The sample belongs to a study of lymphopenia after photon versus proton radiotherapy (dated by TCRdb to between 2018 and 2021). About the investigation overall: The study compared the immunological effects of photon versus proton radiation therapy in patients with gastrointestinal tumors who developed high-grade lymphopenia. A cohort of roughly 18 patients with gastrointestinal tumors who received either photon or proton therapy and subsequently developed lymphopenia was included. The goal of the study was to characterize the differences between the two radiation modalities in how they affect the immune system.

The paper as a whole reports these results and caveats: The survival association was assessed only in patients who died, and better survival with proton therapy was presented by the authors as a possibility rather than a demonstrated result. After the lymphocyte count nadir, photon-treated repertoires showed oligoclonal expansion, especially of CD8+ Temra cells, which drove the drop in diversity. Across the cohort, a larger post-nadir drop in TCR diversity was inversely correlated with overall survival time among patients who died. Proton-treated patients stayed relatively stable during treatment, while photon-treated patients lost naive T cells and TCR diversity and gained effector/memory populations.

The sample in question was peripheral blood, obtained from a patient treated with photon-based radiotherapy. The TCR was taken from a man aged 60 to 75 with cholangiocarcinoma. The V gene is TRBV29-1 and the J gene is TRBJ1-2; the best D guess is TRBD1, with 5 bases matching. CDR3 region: CSVALRGTLNYGYTF. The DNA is TGCAGCGTTGCCCTCCGCGGGACCCTTAACTATGGCTACACCTTC. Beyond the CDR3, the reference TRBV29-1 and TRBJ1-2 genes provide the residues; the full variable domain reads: SAVISQKPSRDICQRGTSLTIQCQVDSQVTMMFWYRQQPGQSLTLIATANQGSEATYESGFVIDKFPISRPNLTFSTLTVSNMSPEDSSIYLCSVALRGTLNYGYTFGSGTRLTVV.